This T cell receptor (beta chain) was identified in a study of breast tumors, draining lymph nodes, adjacent tissues. TCRdb reprocessed the multiplex PCR reads via MiXCR and lists one record per CDR3 protein. The sample holds some 250,000 distinct CDR3 sequences, less than 35% seen once. The CDR3 runs 13 residues. Germline lookup yields CDR1 ENHRY and CDR2 SYGVKD. With 7 bases clipped from V and 4 bases from J, the junction kept 4 bases outside the gene matches. This clonotype was detected many times. Breast cancer patients provided tissue from their axillary draining lymph nodes. The sequenced material came from axillary lymph node tissue. V is TRBV10-3 and J is TRBJ1-5; TRBD1 aligns across 7 bases. The TCR comes from a female donor with breast cancer. Some clones in this sample may be carry-over from other donors' samples. CDR3 nucleotides: TGTGCCATCACAGGGGGTAATAATCAGCCCCAGCATTTT. The encoded protein is CAITGGNNQPQHF.